A selection of T cell receptor beta chains follows, all from one sample in a study of T cells in Graves' hyperthyroidism and ophthalmopathy. TCRdb passed the multiplex PCR reads through MiXCR, listing each CDR3 protein once. The table lists roughly 520,000 distinct CDR3 sequences, approximately 25% of them singletons. The sample consisted of blood. Receptors were obtained from a woman in her twenties or thirties with Graves' ophthalmopathy. Each CDR3 is given with its conserved first and last residue. Each record gives: D gene, J gene, V gene, clone size, CDR3 DNA, CDR3 protein. The D gene is left open where the match is weak. The listing skips clone size in some rows; elsewhere it reads once, few, many or a size class.

D gene: NA
J gene: TRBJ1-2
V gene: TRBV6-1
clone size: many
CDR3 DNA: TGTGCCAGCAGTGACAGGGTTAACTATGGCTACACCTTC
CDR3 protein: CASSDRVNYGYTF

D gene: NA
J gene: TRBJ1-2
V gene: TRBV12-3/TRBV12-4
clone size: few
CDR3 DNA: TGTGCCAGCAGTAGACAGGTCTCCGACGGCTACACCTTC
CDR3 protein: CASSRQVSDGYTF

D gene: NA
J gene: TRBJ1-5
V gene: TRBV7-8
clone size: NA
CDR3 DNA: TGTGCCAGCAGCATCTATGACAATCAGCCCCAGCATTTT
CDR3 protein: CASSIYDNQPQHF

D gene: TRBD1
J gene: TRBJ1-6
V gene: TRBV9
clone size: many
CDR3 DNA: TGTGCCAGCAGCGTAGAAGGGACAGGAACTTCACCCCTCCACTTT
CDR3 protein: CASSVEGTGTSPLHF

D gene: NA
J gene: TRBJ1-2
V gene: TRBV28
clone size: many
CDR3 DNA: TGTGCCAGCCGAAACAACTATGGCTACACCTTC
CDR3 protein: CASRNNYGYTF

D gene: TRBD1
J gene: TRBJ2-7
V gene: TRBV6-2/TRBV6-3
clone size: many
CDR3 DNA: TGTGCCAGCAGCCACCCTAGGGACAGGGCATTTTTCACTTACGAGCAGTACTTC
CDR3 protein: CASSHPRDRAFFTYEQYF

D gene: NA
J gene: TRBJ1-1
V gene: TRBV15
clone size: NA
CDR3 DNA: TGTGCCACGGCGGGCCATCGGGGGAACACTGAAGCTTTCTTT
CDR3 protein: CATAGHRGNTEAFF

D gene: NA
J gene: TRBJ1-1
V gene: TRBV4-1
clone size: NA
CDR3 DNA: TGCGCCAGCAGCCAAGAGGGCCGGGTGGGGGGAGGAGCTTTCTTT
CDR3 protein: CASSQEGRVGGGAFF

D gene: NA
J gene: TRBJ1-1
V gene: TRBV14
clone size: NA
CDR3 DNA: TGTGCCAGCAGCCAGTATGCGGGGGGGGGAGGCACTGAAGCTTTCTTT
CDR3 protein: CASSQYAGGGGTEAFF

D gene: NA
J gene: TRBJ2-5
V gene: TRBV5-5
clone size: NA
CDR3 DNA: TGTGCCAGCAGCCACGGACAGAATACAGAGACCCAGTACTTC
CDR3 protein: CASSHGQNTETQYF

D gene: TRBD1
J gene: TRBJ1-2
V gene: TRBV29-1
clone size: many
CDR3 DNA: TGCAGCGTTGGGGACAGCCATGGCTACACCTTC
CDR3 protein: CSVGDSHGYTF

D gene: TRBD1
J gene: TRBJ1-2
V gene: TRBV12-3/TRBV12-4
clone size: many
CDR3 DNA: TGTGCCAGCAGTCCGGGACAGGGATTCTATGGCTACACCTTC
CDR3 protein: CASSPGQGFYGYTF

D gene: TRBD1
J gene: TRBJ1-2
V gene: TRBV6-1
clone size: many
CDR3 DNA: TGTGCCAGCAGTGCCACAGGGGGCCCCCTTTATGGCTACACCTTC
CDR3 protein: CASSATGGPLYGYTF

D gene: NA
J gene: TRBJ1-2
V gene: TRBV6-2/TRBV6-3
clone size: NA
CDR3 DNA: TGTGCCAGCAGTTACGACAGGATTGATGGCTACACCTTC
CDR3 protein: CASSYDRIDGYTF

D gene: TRBD2
J gene: TRBJ2-7
V gene: TRBV2
clone size: many
CDR3 DNA: TGTGCCAGCAGGACTAGCGAATACTACGAGCAGTACTTC
CDR3 protein: CASRTSEYYEQYF

D gene: TRBD2
J gene: TRBJ2-7
V gene: TRBV15
clone size: many
CDR3 DNA: TGTGCCACCAGCAGAGATATCGGGAGGGACGAGCAGTACTTC
CDR3 protein: CATSRDIGRDEQYF

D gene: NA
J gene: TRBJ2-2
V gene: TRBV18
clone size: many
CDR3 DNA: TGTGCCAGCTCACCAATCCGGGACCTAAACACCGGGGAGCTGTTTTTT
CDR3 protein: CASSPIRDLNTGELFF

D gene: NA
J gene: TRBJ1-1
V gene: TRBV12-3/TRBV12-4
clone size: NA
CDR3 DNA: TGTGCCAGCAGTTTACGGGCAGGTCGAGCTTTCTTT
CDR3 protein: CASSLRAGRAFF

D gene: NA
J gene: TRBJ2-7
V gene: TRBV28
clone size: NA
CDR3 DNA: TGTGCCAGCAGCCGCTACAAATCTCAGGAGCACTCCTACGAGCAGTACTTC
CDR3 protein: CASSRYKSQEHSYEQYF

D gene: TRBD1
J gene: TRBJ2-7
V gene: TRBV7-2
clone size: many
CDR3 DNA: TGTGCCAGCCTATGGGACAGGGGGGGAGTTTACGAGCAGTACTTC
CDR3 protein: CASLWDRGGVYEQYF

D gene: TRBD1
J gene: TRBJ2-7
V gene: TRBV2
clone size: many
CDR3 DNA: TGTGCCAGCATTAAGGAACCGGACAGGAGAGATAAGTACTTC
CDR3 protein: CASIKEPDRRDKYF

D gene: TRBD2
J gene: TRBJ2-7
V gene: TRBV6-2/TRBV6-3
clone size: NA
CDR3 DNA: TGTGCCAGCAGTTACTCGAATGCGGGGGGCCCCTACGAGCAGTACTTC
CDR3 protein: CASSYSNAGGPYEQYF

D gene: NA
J gene: TRBJ1-5
V gene: TRBV9
clone size: many
CDR3 DNA: TGTGCCAGCAGCGCCCCCGGGAGCGACAATCAGCCCCAGCATTTT
CDR3 protein: CASSAPGSDNQPQHF

D gene: NA
J gene: TRBJ2-5
V gene: TRBV6-5
clone size: many
CDR3 DNA: TGTGCCAGCAGTTACTCGGAGGGGGAGACCCAGTACTTC
CDR3 protein: CASSYSEGETQYF

D gene: NA
J gene: TRBJ2-5
V gene: TRBV27
clone size: many
CDR3 DNA: TGTGCCAGCAGTTTATCGGGGGGGGGGGGCCCACAAGAGACCCAGTACTTC
CDR3 protein: CASSLSGGGGPQETQYF

D gene: NA
J gene: TRBJ1-2
V gene: TRBV20-1
clone size: many
CDR3 DNA: TGCAGTGCGATACAGCCTCTTGGTGACTATGGCTACACCTTC
CDR3 protein: CSAIQPLGDYGYTF

D gene: NA
J gene: TRBJ1-1
V gene: TRBV19
clone size: many
CDR3 DNA: TGTGCCAGTAACCAGGGGACGATGAACACTGAAGCTTTCTTT
CDR3 protein: CASNQGTMNTEAFF

D gene: NA
J gene: TRBJ1-1
V gene: TRBV12-3/TRBV12-4
clone size: few
CDR3 DNA: TGTGCCAGCAGTTTAGCGTTGGCAGACGAAGCTTTCTTT
CDR3 protein: CASSLALADEAFF

D gene: NA
J gene: TRBJ1-2
V gene: TRBV6-2/TRBV6-3
clone size: many
CDR3 DNA: TGTGCCAGCAGCGACAGACAGCTGTATGGCTACACCTTC
CDR3 protein: CASSDRQLYGYTF

D gene: TRBD1
J gene: TRBJ1-3
V gene: TRBV28
clone size: NA
CDR3 DNA: TGTGCCAGCACGCCAAACAGGGGTTATCCTGGAAACACCATATATTTT
CDR3 protein: CASTPNRGYPGNTIYF

D gene: NA
J gene: TRBJ2-7
V gene: TRBV7-2
clone size: NA
CDR3 DNA: TGTGCCAGCAGCCCAACACTAGCAACAACCTACGAGCAGTACTTC
CDR3 protein: CASSPTLATTYEQYF

D gene: TRBD1
J gene: TRBJ1-2
V gene: TRBV7-9
clone size: many
CDR3 DNA: TGTGCCAGCAGCTTATTACAAGGGGGCCATGGCTACACCTTC
CDR3 protein: CASSLLQGGHGYTF

D gene: NA
J gene: TRBJ1-2
V gene: TRBV11-2
clone size: NA
CDR3 DNA: TGTGCCAGCAACAGACAGTCTAACTATGGCTACACCTTC
CDR3 protein: CASNRQSNYGYTF

D gene: TRBD2
J gene: TRBJ2-2
V gene: TRBV6-2/TRBV6-3
clone size: many
CDR3 DNA: TGTGCCAGCAGTTACTCGAATCCCGGGGGGGCCACCGGGGAGCTGTTTTTT
CDR3 protein: CASSYSNPGGATGELFF

D gene: NA
J gene: TRBJ1-2
V gene: TRBV7-9
clone size: many
CDR3 DNA: TGTGCCAGCAGTTCCAGTACCTATGGCTACACCTTC
CDR3 protein: CASSSSTYGYTF